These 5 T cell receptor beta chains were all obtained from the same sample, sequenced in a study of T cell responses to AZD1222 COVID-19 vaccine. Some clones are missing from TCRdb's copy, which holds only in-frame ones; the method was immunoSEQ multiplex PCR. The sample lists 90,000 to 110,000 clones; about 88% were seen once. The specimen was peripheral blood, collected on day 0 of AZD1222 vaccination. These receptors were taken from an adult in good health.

CDR3 loop: CASRGTPGLYEQYF. CDR3 bases: TGTGCCAGCAGAGGAACGCCGGGACTATACGAGCAGTACTTC. The chain has TRBV6-5 and TRBJ2-7; 7 bases are shared with TRBD2. The length of the CDR3 is 14 residues. The V segment lost 6 bases and the J segment 4 bases; nucleotides outside the gene matches: 9. Per germline, CDR1 MNHEY and CDR2 SVGAGI.

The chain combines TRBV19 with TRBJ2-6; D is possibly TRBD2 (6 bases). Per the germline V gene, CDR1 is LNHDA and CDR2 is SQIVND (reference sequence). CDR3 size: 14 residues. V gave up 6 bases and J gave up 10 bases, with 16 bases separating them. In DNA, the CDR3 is TGTGCCAGTAGCACCGGGACGGGAGAAAACGTCCTGACTTTC. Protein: CASSTGTGENVLTF.

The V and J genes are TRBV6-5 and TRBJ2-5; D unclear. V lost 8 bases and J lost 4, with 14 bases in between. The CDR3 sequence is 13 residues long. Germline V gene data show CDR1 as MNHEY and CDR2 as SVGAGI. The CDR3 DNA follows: TGTGCCAGCGTCAATCTCGAGGTAGAGACCCAGTACTTC. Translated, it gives CASVNLEVETQYF.

CDR3 residues: CASSQGLSNQPQHF. The CDR3 bases are TGTGCCAGCAGCCAAGGACTTAGCAATCAGCCCCAGCATTTT. The rearrangement uses TRBV7-2 and TRBJ1-5; no clear D. There are 14 residues in the CDR3. V was shortened by 5 bases and J by 0 bases, with 8 bases between the two germline ends. Germline V lookup: CDR1 SGHTA, CDR2 FQGNSA.

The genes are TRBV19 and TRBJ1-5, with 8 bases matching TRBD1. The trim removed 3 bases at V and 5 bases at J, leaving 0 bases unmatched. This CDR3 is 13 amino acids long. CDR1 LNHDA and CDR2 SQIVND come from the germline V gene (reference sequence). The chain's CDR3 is CASSMDRDQPQHF. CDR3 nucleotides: TGTGCCAGTAGTATGGACAGGGATCAGCCCCAGCATTTT.